A selection of T cell receptor beta chains follows, all from one sample in a study of T-cell reconstitution after alpha-beta-depleted transplantation in children. From the PCR reads, TCRdb called clonotypes with MiXCR, one entry per CDR3 protein. The sample has 350,000 to 450,000 distinct CDR3 sequences, just over 20% seen once; the top ten hold 3.8%. The source material was PBMCs from the stem cell graft donor, sampled from the stem cell graft. The receptors come from a human donor who donated a stem cell graft to a child with acute myeloid leukemia. Both conserved end residues are part of each CDR3. The order of the fields is CDR3 length, V gene, CDR3 protein.

16 TRBV5-6 CASSSVRQGGSETQYF
13 TRBV24-1 CATSAHDNQPQHF
14 TRBV3-1 CASSQVIGPETQYF
13 TRBV9 CASNLLGTDTQYF
13 TRBV15 CATSRDTKDEQFF
15 TRBV7-2 CASSPTLAVSYEQYF
13 TRBV25-1 CASSHTGAEKLFF
10 TRBV11-2 CAGSQETQYF
14 TRBV5-1 CASSLGLQVDGYTF
11 TRBV20-1 CSASRVYEQYF
15 TRBV5-1 CASSLSGRETDTQYF
16 TRBV7-2 CASSLAGQGAAYEQYF
14 TRBV12-3/TRBV12-4 CASRVSSGDYEQYF
14 TRBV29-1 CSVGGLADYNEQFF
17 TRBV6-5 CASSYSSGVGVFAKLFF
14 TRBV12-3/TRBV12-4 CASVELAGTGELFF
15 TRBV3-1 CASSQDLAGTGEQYF
14 TRBV5-1 CASSLHRKTGELFF
15 TRBV9 CASSVVGTDNSPLHF
14 TRBV4-1 CASSQTDRYTEAFF
16 TRBV6-5 CASSYRYDRLNTEAFF
13 TRBV29-1 CSVVQSSNQPQHF
17 TRBV15 CATSRDPTGTSGQPQHF
14 TRBV20-1 CSARAGGAIDTQYF
15 TRBV7-2 CASSLRTSVSYEQYF